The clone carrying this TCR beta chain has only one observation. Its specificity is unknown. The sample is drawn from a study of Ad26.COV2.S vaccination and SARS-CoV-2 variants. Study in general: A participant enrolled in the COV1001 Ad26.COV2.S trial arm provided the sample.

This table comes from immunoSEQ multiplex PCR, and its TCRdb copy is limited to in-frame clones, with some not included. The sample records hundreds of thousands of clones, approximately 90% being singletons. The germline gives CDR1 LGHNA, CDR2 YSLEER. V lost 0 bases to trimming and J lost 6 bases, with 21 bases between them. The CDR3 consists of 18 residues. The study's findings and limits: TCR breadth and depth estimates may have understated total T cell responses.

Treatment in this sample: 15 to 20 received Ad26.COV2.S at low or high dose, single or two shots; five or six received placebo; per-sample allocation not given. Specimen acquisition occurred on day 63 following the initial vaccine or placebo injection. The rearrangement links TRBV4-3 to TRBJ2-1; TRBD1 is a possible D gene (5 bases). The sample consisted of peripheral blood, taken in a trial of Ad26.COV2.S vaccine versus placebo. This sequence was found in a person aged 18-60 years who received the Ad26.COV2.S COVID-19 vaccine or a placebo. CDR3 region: CASSQDPAVRAGSNEQFF. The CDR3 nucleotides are TGCGCCAGCAGCCAAGATCCGGCGGTAAGGGCAGGGTCCAATGAGCAGTTCTTC.